The 31 T cell receptor beta chains reported below all come from one sample, sequenced in a study of T-cell memory formation after mild COVID-19. TCRdb recomputed calls from the 5' RACE reads with MiXCR, one row per CDR3 protein. The data show around 470,000 distinct CDR3 sequences, 20% seen once. Sequenced sample: PBMCs or a T cell subset sorted from them (not recorded which). The source of these receptors is an adult woman who had mild COVID-19 (a few samples of this study predate the infection). Cell type and time point are not known.

This chain links TRBV18 with TRBJ2-1; D may be TRBD1 (6 bases). CDR1 and CDR2 from the germline V gene are KGHSH and LQKENI. This CDR3 contains 16 residues. V gave up 0 bases and J gave up 1 base, with 10 bases separating them. The CDR3: CASSPPIRGSYNEQFF. CDR3 coding DNA: TGTGCCAGCTCACCACCGATAAGGGGGTCCTACAATGAGCAGTTCTTC.

This clonotype showed up many times. This rearrangement joins TRBV20-1 to TRBJ2-5; D remains unclear. Per the germline V gene, CDR1 is DFQATT and CDR2 is SNEGSKA (reference sequence). This CDR3 has 13 residues. The ends were cut back, 1 base at V and 5 bases at J, with 11 bases in the middle. The CDR3 coding sequence is TGCAGTGCTAGAGGTTCTCTAGGGGAGACCCAGTACTTC. Translated: CSARGSLGETQYF.

The rearrangement joins TRBV20-1 to TRBJ1-4; D is undetermined. The germline V gene encodes CDR1 DFQATT and CDR2 SNEGSKA (reference sequence). V lost 2 bases and J 0 bases, leaving 4 bases between the germline ends. The CDR3 has 13 residues. As DNA, the CDR3 is TGCAGTGCTAGAAATGCAACTAATGAAAAACTGTTTTTT. This translates into CSARNATNEKLFF.

This clonotype was observed a handful of times. Written as DNA, the CDR3 is TGTGCCAGCAGTAAATCAGAGTCAGATACGCAGTATTTT. This codes for CASSKSESDTQYF. The chain uses TRBV2 and TRBJ2-3; D gene uncertain. Deletions cut 5 bases from V and 4 bases from J, with 10 bases between. CDR1 SNHLY and CDR2 FYNNEI come from the germline V gene. The CDR3 is made up of 13 amino acids.

The V gene is TRBV10-3, the J gene TRBJ2-6; the match to TRBD2 covers 13 bases. V shed 7 bases, J shed 2 bases, and the junction held 5 bases outside the gene matches. Germline lookup yields CDR1 ENHRY and CDR2 SYGVKD. CDR3 length: 17 amino acids. The CDR3 DNA reads as TGTGCCATCAAAGGGACTAGCGGGGACCCTGGGGCCAACGTCCTGACTTTC. It specifies CAIKGTSGDPGANVLTF.

This clonotype appeared a few times. This chain joins TRBV19 and TRBJ2-7, with 8 nucleotides matching TRBD2. There are 14 residues in the CDR3. Germline V gene lookup returns CDR1 LNHDA and CDR2 SQIVND (reference sequence). V dropped 5 bases and J dropped 2; count of bases not matched to a gene: 5. The CDR3 sequence: CASSRTSSAYEQYF. The CDR3 nucleotides are TGTGCCAGTAGTCGGACTAGCTCGGCCTACGAGCAGTACTTC.

This clonotype was counted a few times. The chain employs TRBV30 and TRBJ2-7; no clear D. Germline CDR1 GTSNPN, CDR2 SVGIG (reference sequence). V lost 3 bases, J lost 0 bases, and 9 bases lay in between. This CDR3 region has 13 residues. CDR3 residues: CAWRGQSSYEQYF. CDR3 coding DNA: TGTGCCTGGAGGGGCCAGAGCTCCTACGAGCAGTACTTC.

The chain is built from TRBV20-1 and TRBJ2-5, with 7 bases lining up with TRBD1. Losses at the gene ends were 3 bases for V and 3 bases for J; bases not matched to a gene: 4. There are 13 residues in the CDR3. Germline V CDR1 and CDR2: DFQATT, SNEGSKA (reference sequence). CDR3 nucleotide sequence: TGCAGTGCTAGTCCGACAGGGAAAGAGACCCAGTACTTC. Translated: CSASPTGKETQYF.

This clonotype occurred many times. The J gene is TRBJ1-1, the V gene TRBV15; possibly TRBD1 for D (5 bases). The V end was cut by 3 bases, the J end by 1 base, with 9 bases between. The CDR3 spans 14 residues. Germline V gives CDR1 LNHNV, CDR2 YYDKDF (reference sequence). The CDR3 DNA reads as TGTGCCACCAGCAGCGACAGAGAGAACACTGAAGCTTTCTTT. This gives the protein CATSSDRENTEAFF.

The genes are TRBV30 and TRBJ1-2, with no clear D. V dropped 3 bases and J dropped 2 bases, with 13 bases sitting between them. The CDR3 extends over 14 amino acids. Germline V gene lookup returns CDR1 GTSNPN and CDR2 SVGIG (reference sequence). CDR3 amino acids: CAWREDQLNYGYTF. In DNA form, the CDR3 reads TGTGCCTGGAGGGAAGACCAGCTAAACTATGGCTACACCTTC.

The chain carries TRBV6-5 and TRBJ2-2; D is undetermined. This CDR3 has 13 amino acids. Trimming stripped 8 bases from V and 0 bases from J, with 7 bases between. Per the germline V gene, CDR1 is MNHEY and CDR2 is SVGAGI. CDR3 in amino acids: CASSRANTGELFF. The CDR3, as DNA: TGTGCCAGCTCGCGTGCGAACACCGGGGAGCTGTTTTTT.

V and J are TRBV5-1 and TRBJ2-5, with D tentatively TRBD1 or TRBD2 (6 bases each). The CDR3 has 14 residues. Germline CDR1 is SGHRS and CDR2 is YFSETQ. Trimming took off 4 bases at V and 5 bases at J, with 15 bases between the two ends. The CDR3 nucleotides are TGCGCCAGCAGCCGGGCCGGGGGCGCGGAGACCCAGTACTTC. Translation gives CASSRAGGAETQYF.

The chain combines TRBV5-4 with TRBJ1-4; D unclear. Germline assignment: CDR1 SGHNT and CDR2 YYREEE (reference sequence). The length of the CDR3 is 15 residues. V was trimmed by 5 bases and J by 4 bases, leaving 15 bases between them. The CDR3 region has the DNA TGTGCCAGCAGTATAAGCCGCGGGGATAATGAAAAACTGTTTTTT. Amino acids: CASSISRGDNEKLFF.

The chain combines TRBV27 with TRBJ2-2; TRBD2 matches at 11 bases. Losses at the gene ends were 6 bases for V and 9 bases for J; bases not matched to a gene: 9. This CDR3 is built from 15 residues. Looked up from germline, CDR1 is MNHEY and CDR2 is SMNVEV (reference sequence). The CDR3 loop reads CASRDSGRAVRELFF. The CDR3 DNA follows: TGTGCCAGCAGAGATAGCGGGAGGGCGGTACGGGAGCTGTTTTTT.

The J gene is TRBJ2-1, the V gene TRBV12-3 or TRBV12-4; TRBD2 agrees at 10 bases. The V and J ends lost 6 bases and 5 bases, in that order; junction bases with no gene match: 7. This CDR3 comprises 15 residues. This CDR3 reads CASRITGTSDNEQFF. The CDR3, as DNA: TGTGCCAGCAGGATCACCGGGACTAGCGACAATGAGCAGTTCTTC.

There are many counts of this clonotype. The chain recombines TRBV3-1 with TRBJ2-2; 9 bases line up with TRBD1. Germline V gene lookup returns CDR1 LGHDT and CDR2 YNNKEL (reference sequence). With V trimmed by 1 base and J by 2 bases, 5 bases remained unmatched. The CDR3 contains 17 residues. CDR3 sequence reads: CASSQGWDRVNTGELFF. The CDR3 DNA reads as TGTGCCAGCAGCCAAGGATGGGACAGGGTAAACACCGGGGAGCTGTTTTTT.

In its sample, this clonotype was seen a few times. The chain couples TRBV12-3 or TRBV12-4 to TRBJ1-2, with D perhaps matching TRBD1 (5 bases). The CDR3 is 16 residues long. V lost 1 base and J 0 bases, leaving 12 bases between the germline ends. The CDR3 sequence is CASSLGQPGSNYGYTF. The CDR3 region has the DNA TGTGCCAGCAGTTTAGGACAGCCCGGGTCTAACTATGGCTACACCTTC.

This clonotype was seen only a few times. The rearrangement links TRBV12-3 or TRBV12-4 to TRBJ2-1, with D possibly matching TRBD1 (5 bases). The germline V and J ends were trimmed by 4 bases and 4 bases, with 11 bases remaining between them. The CDR3 totals 14 residues. The CDR3 loop is CASSYTTAYNEQFF. For the CDR3, the DNA is TGTGCCAGCAGTTACACGACAGCTTACAATGAGCAGTTCTTC.

V is TRBV7-8 and J is TRBJ2-5; 8 bases agree with TRBD1. Germline CDR1 SGHVS, CDR2 FQNEAQ. After removal of 5 bases from V and 2 bases from J, the junction contained 7 bases not matched to a gene. CDR3 length equals 15 residues. For the CDR3, the DNA is TGTGCCAGCAGCCAGGGGGCTAGCGCGCAAGAGACCCAGTACTTC. Protein sequence: CASSQGASAQETQYF.

Only a few counts were recorded for this clonotype. The rearrangement uses TRBV5-1 and TRBJ2-1; D remains unclear. The V end lost 4 bases, the J end lost 5 bases, and 13 bases lay between the germline ends. The germline V gene encodes CDR1 SGHRS and CDR2 YFSETQ. The CDR3 covers 14 residues. CDR3 DNA sequence: TGCGCCAGCAGCCCCGGATCTGGCGACAATGAGCAGTTCTTC. Amino acid sequence: CASSPGSGDNEQFF.

This clonotype was counted between two and nine times. J is TRBJ2-5 and V is TRBV27, with TRBD2 identical over 7 bases. V shed 0 bases and J 5 bases; nucleotides not matched to a gene: 9. The germline gives CDR1 MNHEY, CDR2 SMNVEV (reference sequence). The CDR3 extends over 16 amino acids. The CDR3 bases are TGTGCCAGCAGTTTATCGTCGGCGGGGGTCAGGGAGACCCAGTACTTC. This gives the protein CASSLSSAGVRETQYF.

This clonotype has at least ten counts. V usage is TRBV9 and J usage is TRBJ1-4, with TRBD1 matching over 7 bases. Trimming at V came to 1 base and at J to 4 bases, leaving 4 bases not matched to a gene. The CDR3 loop spans 15 amino acids. Germline V gene lookup returns CDR1 SGDLS and CDR2 YYNGEE. CDR3 DNA sequence: TGTGCCAGCAGCGTACTCACAGGGGTTAATGAAAAACTGTTTTTT. Translation: CASSVLTGVNEKLFF. Full variable domain (remainder filled in from reference TRBV9 and TRBJ1-4): DSGVTQTPKHLITATGQRVTLRCSPRSGDLSVYWYQQSLDQGLQFLIQYYNGEERAKGNILERFSAQQFPDLHSELNLSSLELGDSALYFCASSVLTGVNEKLFFGSGTQLSVL.

This clonotype was seen only a few times. J is TRBJ1-1 and V is TRBV24-1; TRBD1 matches at 7 bases. Germline-derived CDR1 and CDR2 are KGHDR and SFDVKD. There are 13 residues in the CDR3. Germline trimming cut 3 bases from V and 8 bases from J; bases unmatched to any gene: 5. The CDR3 region has the DNA TGTGCCACCAGTGATGGGCGGGACAGAGAAGCTTTCTTT. This gives the protein CATSDGRDREAFF.

The chain employs TRBV6-6 and TRBJ2-7, with TRBD2 matching over 13 bases. The CDR3 covers 19 residues. Germline V lookup: CDR1 MNHNY, CDR2 SVGAGI (reference sequence). J lost 6 bases, V lost 7 bases, and 21 bases had no gene match. The CDR3 DNA reads as TGTGCCAGCACAACTCAGGGGGAATCCTTGACTAGCGGGGGGCTCGAGCAGTACTTC. Amino acids: CASTTQGESLTSGGLEQYF.

The rearrangement uses TRBV12-3 or TRBV12-4 and TRBJ2-7; a possible D gene is TRBD2 (7 bases). Trimming pared 7 bases from V and 5 bases from J, leaving 18 bases between. The CDR3 runs to 14 residues. CDR3 in DNA: TGTGCCAGCATCGAAGGGGGGGCTGGAAACGAGCAGTACTTC. This encodes CASIEGGAGNEQYF.

The V gene is TRBV9, the J gene TRBJ2-1; TRBD1 matches 10 bases. The CDR3 sequence is 12 residues long. V lost 3 bases to trimming and J lost 14 bases; unmatched junction nucleotides: 5. Per the germline V gene, CDR1 is SGDLS and CDR2 is YYNGEE. The chain's CDR3 is CASSAGGQGKFF. CDR3 DNA sequence: TGTGCCAGCAGCGCGGGGGGACAGGGGAAGTTCTTC.

This clonotype was detected only a few times. This chain links TRBV7-9 with TRBJ1-2; 10 bases are a match to TRBD1. This CDR3 is built from 14 residues. Trimming cost V 6 bases and J 7 bases; bases outside gene matches: 8. Per germline, CDR1 SEHNR and CDR2 FQNEAQ (reference sequence). CDR3 sequence: CASSSRDRGLGYTF. The DNA of the CDR3 is TGTGCCAGCAGTTCCCGGGACAGGGGACTTGGCTACACCTTC.

The sample holds a few counts of this clonotype. The chain links TRBV5-1 to TRBJ2-5; TRBD2 matches at 12 bases. In germline, CDR1 is SGHRS, CDR2 YFSETQ. J gave up 1 base and V 4 bases, and 5 bases lay outside the gene matches. The CDR3 has 16 amino acids. This chain's CDR3 is CASSQGLAGFQETQYF. DNA of the CDR3: TGCGCCAGCAGCCAGGGACTAGCGGGCTTCCAAGAGACCCAGTACTTC.

The chain has TRBV7-8 and TRBJ1-1; no clear D. Germline lookup yields CDR1 SGHVS and CDR2 FQNEAQ. Deletions cut 0 bases from V and 5 bases from J, with 10 bases between. This CDR3 is built from 14 residues. The CDR3 is CASSLATYGTEAFF. As DNA, the CDR3 is TGTGCCAGCAGCTTAGCGACCTATGGAACTGAAGCTTTCTTT.

The genes are TRBV10-3 and TRBJ2-5; D gene ambiguous. Trimming cost V 3 bases and J 5 bases, with 10 bases left between them. The CDR3 spans 13 residues. The germline gives CDR1 ENHRY, CDR2 SYGVKD. In DNA form, the CDR3 reads TGTGCCATCAGTGATCCATTGTGGGAGACCCAGTACTTC. Protein: CAISDPLWETQYF.

This clonotype was seen only a few times. V is TRBV12-3 or TRBV12-4 and J is TRBJ2-7; TRBD1 matches at 7 bases. The CDR3 has 13 residues. Germline trimming cut 3 bases from V and 3 bases from J; bases unmatched to any gene: 2. CDR3: CASSLRGRYEQYF. The CDR3 region has the DNA TGTGCCAGCAGTTTGAGGGGGCGCTACGAGCAGTACTTC.